The 27 T cell receptor beta chains reported below all come from one sample, sequenced in a study of vaccination effects on CD4 cells after COVID-19. Prior to sequencing, the ViraFEST assay stimulated PBMC with viral peptide pools, which expanded the antigen-specific CD4+ T cells. Having been cultured for about 10 days, the cells underwent CD4+ T cell isolation. Among the vaccine recipients, none had a prior SARS-CoV-2 infection, and nucleocapsid antibodies were negative. The protocol was immunoSEQ multiplex PCR, while the TCRdb copy is restricted to in-frame clones and leaves out a portion. The sample holds fewer than 25,000 clones, 55% to 75% seen once. What these receptors recognize is not known. The material was CD4+ T cells from PBMCs cultured with HCoV-OC43 spike peptides, obtained before COVID-19 vaccination. Subset in this sample: HCoV-OC43 spike overlapping peptide pool stimulation. The source is a human donor who received a COVID-19 vaccine.

This clone was found a few times. The chain couples TRBV27 to TRBJ1-1; 7 bases agree with TRBD1. The CDR3 extends over 14 amino acids. CDR1 and CDR2 (germline): MNHEY, SMNVEV (reference sequence). Germline trimming cut 4 bases from V and 5 bases from J; bases unmatched to any gene: 7. In DNA, the CDR3 is TGTGCCAGCAGTTCCTACAGGGGACGGACTGAAGCTTTCTTT. Translation: CASSSYRGRTEAFF.

This clone was counted between two and nine times. The chain is built from TRBV19 and TRBJ1-5; D is uncertain. The CDR3 spans 13 residues. V lost 6 bases and J 4 bases, leaving 10 bases between the germline ends. Germline CDR1 reads LNHDA; CDR2 reads SQIVND (reference sequence). Here the CDR3 DNA reads TGTGCCAGTAGGGGGTCGGGGAATCAGCCCCAGCATTTT. This translates into CASRGSGNQPQHF.

This chain joins TRBV10-3 and TRBJ1-5; D is unclear. This CDR3 comprises 13 residues. CDR1 and CDR2 from the germline V gene are ENHRY and SYGVKD. The CDR3 here is CALKSGENQPQHF. CDR3 bases: TGTGCTTTAAAATCCGGGGAGAATCAGCCCCAGCATTTT.

The chain is built from TRBV5-1 and TRBJ2-1; 7 bases fit TRBD1. Germline CDR1 SGHRS, CDR2 YFSETQ. Germline trimming cut 4 bases from V and 3 bases from J; bases unmatched to any gene: 4. This CDR3 contains 14 residues. The CDR3 reads CASSPGQDYNEQFF. Written as DNA, the CDR3 is TGCGCCAGCAGCCCAGGACAGGACTACAATGAGCAGTTCTTC.

The chain links TRBV4-1 to TRBJ1-3; perhaps TRBD1 as D (5 bases). This CDR3 spans 17 amino acids. Germline CDR1 and CDR2: MGHRA and YSYEKL. With 2 bases removed from V and 0 bases from J, the gap between germline ends came to 14 bases. CDR3 residues: CASSQNRILSSGNTIYF. The CDR3 nucleotides are TGCGCCAGCAGCCAAAACAGGATCTTAAGCTCTGGAAACACCATATATTTT.

The CDR3 loop is CASSPAGNHEQFF. The CDR3 DNA follows: TGTGCCAGCTCACCGGCAGGGAACCATGAGCAGTTCTTC. The chain couples TRBV18 to TRBJ2-1, with a weak D call TRBD1 (5 bases). The CDR3 length is 13 residues. Germline assignment: CDR1 KGHSH and CDR2 LQKENI. Trimming took off 3 bases at V and 8 bases at J, with 11 bases between the two ends.

V gene TRBV13 combines with J gene TRBJ2-3; 9 bases map to TRBD1. Losses at the gene ends were 5 bases for V and 6 bases for J; bases not matched to a gene: 9. CDR1 PRHDT and CDR2 FYEKMQ come from the germline V gene (reference sequence). CDR3 size: 15 residues. The CDR3, as DNA: TGTGCCAGCAGCCCCGGGACAGGGAATGGGGATACGCAGTATTTT. Protein sequence: CASSPGTGNGDTQYF.

This chain joins TRBV3-1 (or the pseudogene TRBV3-2) and TRBJ1-5; D gene ambiguous. The CDR3 covers 17 residues. Germline V lookup: CDR1 LGHDT, CDR2 YNNKEL (reference sequence). V dropped 1 base and J dropped 4 bases, with 17 bases sitting between them. CDR3 sequence (DNA): TGTGCCAGCAGCCAAGGGCTCCGAGCCCGGGCAAATCAGCCCCAGCATTTT. Amino acids: CASSQGLRARANQPQHF.

J is TRBJ2-7 and V is TRBV29-1, with 10 positions matching TRBD2. The trim removed 7 bases at V and 0 bases at J, leaving 9 bases unmatched. The CDR3 has 15 residues. In germline, CDR1 is SQVTM, CDR2 ANQGSEA. CDR3 region: CSAIGASGSSYEQYF. The CDR3 bases are TGCAGCGCCATTGGGGCTAGCGGGAGCTCCTACGAGCAGTACTTC.

The V call is TRBV29-1, the J call TRBJ2-7, with D possibly TRBD2 on 6 matching bases. V was shortened by 3 bases and J by 3 bases, with 9 bases between the two germline ends. Germline V gene sequence: CDR1 SQVTM, CDR2 ANQGSEA. The CDR3 runs to 12 residues. The CDR3 loop is CSVEGLNYEQYF. CDR3 DNA sequence: TGCAGCGTTGAGGGACTCAACTACGAGCAGTACTTC.

The V gene is TRBV3-1 (or the pseudogene TRBV3-2), the J gene TRBJ1-5; D is unclear. The CDR3 contains 15 residues. Germline V gives CDR1 LGHDT, CDR2 YNNKEL (reference sequence). V gave up 1 base and J gave up 0 bases, with 7 bases separating them. In DNA, the CDR3 is TGTGCCAGCAGCCAAGCAGGTATTAGCAATCAGCCCCAGCATTTT. The encoded protein is CASSQAGISNQPQHF.

This clone was found a few times. The chain combines TRBV2 with TRBJ1-3; D is unresolved. CDR3 size: 14 residues. Between the trimmed V and J ends, which lost 6 bases and 0 bases, there was a span of 9 bases. CDR1 is SNHLY, CDR2 FYNNEI, per germline. The CDR3 DNA reads TGTGCCAGCAGGTCAGGCAGCTCTGGAAACACCATATATTTT. Translating it yields CASRSGSSGNTIYF.

The V and J genes are TRBV20-1 and TRBJ2-5; the match to TRBD1 covers 7 bases. CDR3 length equals 16 residues. Trimming took 3 bases from V and 2 from J; bases not matched to a gene: 12. Germline V lookup: CDR1 DFQATT, CDR2 SNEGSKA (reference sequence). CDR3 protein: CSASEFGQARQETQYF. In DNA, the CDR3 is TGCAGTGCTAGTGAATTTGGACAGGCCAGACAAGAGACCCAGTACTTC.

The chain carries TRBV3-1 (or the pseudogene TRBV3-2) and TRBJ1-1; maybe TRBD1 (5 bases). Germline V gene sequence: CDR1 LGHDT, CDR2 YNNKEL (reference sequence). The CDR3 spans 13 residues. Trimming removed 6 bases at V and 0 bases at J, with 8 bases between. The CDR3 is CASRAGMNTEAFF. The CDR3 DNA follows: TGTGCCAGCAGAGCAGGGATGAACACTGAAGCTTTCTTT.

V and J are TRBV29-1 and TRBJ2-7; the D gene is possibly TRBD1 (5 bases). V was trimmed by 4 bases and J by 1 base, leaving 11 bases between them. The CDR3 is 13 residues long. CDR1 is SQVTM and CDR2 is ANQGSEA in the germline V gene. The CDR3 protein is CSVGPGISYEQYF. CDR3 DNA: TGCAGCGTTGGGCCAGGGATTTCCTACGAGCAGTACTTC.

The chain employs TRBV24-1 and TRBJ1-5, with D unclear. V gave up 4 bases and J gave up 5 bases, with 8 bases separating them. The CDR3 is 13 residues long. Germline CDR1 reads KGHDR; CDR2 reads SFDVKD. CDR3 in DNA: TGTGCCACCAGTGAGGGCCCGTATCAGCCCCAGCATTTT. It translates to CATSEGPYQPQHF.

The chain's CDR3 is CASSERGPYEQYF. For the CDR3, the DNA is TGTGCCAGCAGTGAACGGGGGCCATACGAGCAGTACTTC. V is TRBV6-1 and J is TRBJ2-7; possibly TRBD1 or TRBD2 for D (6 bases each). The CDR3 is 13 residues long. Germline loops: CDR1 MNHNS, CDR2 SASEGT. Trimming stripped 2 bases from V and 4 bases from J, with 9 bases between.

The rearrangement joins TRBV12-3 or TRBV12-4 to TRBJ2-1; no reliable D call. This CDR3 has 13 amino acids. V was shortened by 1 base and J by 4 bases, with 5 bases between the two germline ends. The CDR3 nucleotides are TGTGCCAGCAGTTTAGGCCAATACAATGAGCAGTTCTTC. Amino acid sequence: CASSLGQYNEQFF.

A few counts support this clone. The rearrangement uses TRBV5-4 and TRBJ1-1; 7 bases are shared with TRBD1. The CDR3 length is 14 residues. The V gene's germline CDR1 is SGHNT and CDR2 YYREEE (reference sequence). The trim removed 2 bases at V and 2 bases at J, leaving 3 bases unmatched. DNA of the CDR3: TGTGCCAGCAGCTTTCCAGGGGGTAACACTGAAGCTTTCTTT. Amino acids: CASSFPGGNTEAFF.

The chain has TRBV27 and TRBJ1-2; a weak D match, TRBD1 (5 bases). Germline V gene lookup returns CDR1 MNHEY and CDR2 SMNVEV (reference sequence). The CDR3 is 18 amino acids. V was cut by 6 bases and J by 0 bases, with 23 bases left in between. CDR3 sequence: CASRTRIIGDSTNYGYTF. The DNA of the CDR3 is TGTGCCAGCAGAACCCGAATAATAGGAGACAGCACTAACTATGGCTACACCTTC.

The chain uses TRBV3-1 (or the pseudogene TRBV3-2) and TRBJ1-2, with a weak D call TRBD1 (5 bases). Germline V CDR1 and CDR2: LGHDT, YNNKEL (reference sequence). The CDR3 has 15 amino acids. V lost 3 bases and J 2 bases, leaving 13 bases between the germline ends. DNA of the CDR3: TGTGCCAGCAGCCAGGTAGGGACCTTCAACTATGGCTACACCTTC. Its translation: CASSQVGTFNYGYTF.

CDR3 sequence (DNA): TGCAGTGCGATACTTAATGAAAAACTGTTTTTT. It specifies CSAILNEKLFF. This chain links TRBV20-1 with TRBJ1-4; D not resolved. Germline CDR1 is DFQATT and CDR2 is SNEGSKA (reference sequence). V dropped 6 bases and J dropped 4 bases, with 6 bases sitting between them. The length of the CDR3 is 11 residues.

J is TRBJ2-7 and V is TRBV5-1; TRBD1 matches 9 bases. The V segment lost 3 bases and the J segment 3 bases; nucleotides outside the gene matches: 4. CDR3 size: 14 residues. Germline V gene data show CDR1 as SGHRS and CDR2 as YFSETQ. DNA for the CDR3: TGCGCCAGCAGCTCGGGACAGGGTTTCTACGAGCAGTACTTC. This encodes CASSSGQGFYEQYF. Drawing the rest from reference TRBV5-1 and TRBJ2-7, the complete variable domain is KAGVTQTPRYLIKTRGQQVTLSCSPISGHRSVSWYQQTPGQGLQFLFEYFSETQRNKGNFPGRFSGRQFSNSRSEMNVSTLELGDSALYLCASSSGQGFYEQYFGPGTRLTVT.

The J gene is TRBJ1-2, the V gene TRBV5-6; D remains ambiguous. The CDR3 runs to 14 residues. The germline V and J ends were trimmed by 0 bases and 7 bases, with 13 bases remaining between them. The germline gives CDR1 SGHDT, CDR2 YYEEEE. Here the CDR3 DNA reads TGTGCCAGCAGCTTGGATTTTACCCGGGGTGGCTACACCTTC. Protein sequence: CASSLDFTRGGYTF.

The chain couples TRBV18 to TRBJ1-3, with D hard to call. The CDR3 length is 16 residues. Germline assignment: CDR1 KGHSH and CDR2 LQKENI. Trimming left V 3 bases short and J 0 bases short, with 12 bases between. The CDR3 region has the DNA TGTGCCAGCTCACCCGGTCCGGGGTCCTCTGGAAACACCATATATTTT. This codes for CASSPGPGSSGNTIYF.

This clone was picked up one time. V is TRBV12-3 or TRBV12-4 and J is TRBJ1-5; weak D call: TRBD1 (6 bases). Deletions cut 7 bases from V and 4 bases from J, with 11 bases between. This CDR3 is 13 amino acids long. CDR3 loop: CASNRDRNQPQHF. CDR3 sequence (DNA): TGTGCCAGCAACCGAGACAGGAATCAGCCCCAGCATTTT.

The genes are TRBV6-5 and TRBJ2-2; D is unresolved. CDR1 MNHEY and CDR2 SVGAGI come from the germline V gene. The CDR3 is made up of 14 amino acids. Trimming took 6 bases from V and 4 from J, leaving 12 bases between them. In DNA form, the CDR3 reads TGTGCCAGCAGCCCAGGACGAACCACCGGGGAGCTGTTTTTT. It is translated as CASSPGRTTGELFF.